The sequence of this T cell receptor beta chain was determined in a study of cytomegalovirus exposure and HLA in healthy donors. This CDR3 region has 14 residues. CDR1 and CDR2 from the germline V gene are SGHTA and FQGNSA. The V end was cut by 8 bases, the J end by 1 base, with 9 bases between. Vbeta (60) and Jbeta (13) primers were used in the PCR. The repertoire was sequenced with immunoSEQ multiplex PCR; TCRdb's copy has only in-frame clones and lacks some. The repertoire consists of some 78,000 clones, with approximately 72% occurring once and the leading ten covering more than 9.5%. This receptor was identified in a woman aged 40 to 55 in good health and CMV-seropositive. The gene calls are TRBV7-2 and TRBJ2-6; tentative D call: TRBD1 (5 bases). Sequencing used PBMCs. This CDR3 is CASGAQSGANVLTF. The CDR3 DNA reads TGTGCCAGCGGGGCCCAGTCTGGGGCCAACGTCCTGACTTTC. Looking up the rest from reference TRBV7-2 and TRBJ2-6 gives the full variable domain: GAGVSQSPSNKVTEKGKDVELRCDPISGHTALYWYRQSLGQGLEFLIYFQGNSAPDKSGLPSDRFSAERTGGSVSTLTIQRTQQEDSAVYLCASGAQSGANVLTFGAGSRLTVL.